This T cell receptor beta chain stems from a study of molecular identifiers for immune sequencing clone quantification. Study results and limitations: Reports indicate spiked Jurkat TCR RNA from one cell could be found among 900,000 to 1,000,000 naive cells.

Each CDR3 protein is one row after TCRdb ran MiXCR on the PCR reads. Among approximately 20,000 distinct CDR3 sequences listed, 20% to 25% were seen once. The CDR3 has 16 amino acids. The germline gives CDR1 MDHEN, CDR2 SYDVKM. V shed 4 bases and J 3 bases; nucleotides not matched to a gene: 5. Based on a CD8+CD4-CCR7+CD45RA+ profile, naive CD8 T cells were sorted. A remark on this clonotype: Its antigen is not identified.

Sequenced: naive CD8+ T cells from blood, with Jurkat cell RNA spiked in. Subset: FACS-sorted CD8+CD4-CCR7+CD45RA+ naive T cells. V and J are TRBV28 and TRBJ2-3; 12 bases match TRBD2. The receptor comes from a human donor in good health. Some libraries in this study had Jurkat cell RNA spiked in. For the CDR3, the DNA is TGTGCCAGCAGTTCCCCGACTAGCGGGAGTACAGATACGCAGTATTTT. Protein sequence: CASSSPTSGSTDTQYF.